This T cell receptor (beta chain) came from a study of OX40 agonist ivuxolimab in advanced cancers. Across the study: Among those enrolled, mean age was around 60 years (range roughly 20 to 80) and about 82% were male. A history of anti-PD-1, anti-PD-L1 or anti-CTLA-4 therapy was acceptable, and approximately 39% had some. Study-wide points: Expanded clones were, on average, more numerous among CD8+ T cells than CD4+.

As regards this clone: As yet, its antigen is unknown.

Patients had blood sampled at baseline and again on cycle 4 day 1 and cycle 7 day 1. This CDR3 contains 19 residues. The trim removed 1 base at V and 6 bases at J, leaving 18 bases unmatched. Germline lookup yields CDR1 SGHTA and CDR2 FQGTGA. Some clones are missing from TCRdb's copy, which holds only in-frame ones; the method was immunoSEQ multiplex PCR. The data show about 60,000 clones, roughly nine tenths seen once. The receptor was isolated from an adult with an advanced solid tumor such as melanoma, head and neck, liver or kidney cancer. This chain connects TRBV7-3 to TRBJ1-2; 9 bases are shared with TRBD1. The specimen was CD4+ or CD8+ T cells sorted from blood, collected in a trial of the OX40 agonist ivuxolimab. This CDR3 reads CASSLKRRDRAHSNNGYTF. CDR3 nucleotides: TGTGCCAGCAGCTTAAAAAGAAGGGACAGGGCCCACTCGAATAATGGCTACACCTTC. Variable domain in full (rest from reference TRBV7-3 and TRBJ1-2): GAGVSQTPSNKVTEKGKYVELRCDPISGHTALYWYRQSLGQGPEFLIYFQGTGAADDSGLPNDRFFAVRPEGSVSTLKIQRTERGDSAVYLCASSLKRRDRAHSNNGYTFGSGTRLTVV.